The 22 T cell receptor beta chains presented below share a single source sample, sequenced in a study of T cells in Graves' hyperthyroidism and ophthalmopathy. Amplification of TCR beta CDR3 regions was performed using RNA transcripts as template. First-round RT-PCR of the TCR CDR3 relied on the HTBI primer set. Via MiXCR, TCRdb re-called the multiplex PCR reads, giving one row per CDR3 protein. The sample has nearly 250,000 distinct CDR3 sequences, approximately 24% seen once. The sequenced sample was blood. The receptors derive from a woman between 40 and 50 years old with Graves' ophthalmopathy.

The CDR3 region is CASTSTAVNTEAFF. In nucleotides, the CDR3 is TGTGCCAGTACTTCAACCGCAGTCAACACTGAAGCTTTCTTT. The chain employs TRBV19 and TRBJ1-1; no clear D gene. The V end lost 7 bases, the J end lost 2 bases, and 14 bases lay between the germline ends. The CDR3 runs 14 residues. Germline values: CDR1 LNHDA, CDR2 SQIVND (reference sequence).

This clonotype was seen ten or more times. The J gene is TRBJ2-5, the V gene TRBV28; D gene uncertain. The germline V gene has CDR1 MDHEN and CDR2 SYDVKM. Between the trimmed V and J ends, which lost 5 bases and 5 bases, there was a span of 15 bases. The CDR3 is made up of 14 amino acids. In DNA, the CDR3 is TGTGCCAGCAGTCGACTCAAGGACGGGGAGACCCAGTACTTC. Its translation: CASSRLKDGETQYF.

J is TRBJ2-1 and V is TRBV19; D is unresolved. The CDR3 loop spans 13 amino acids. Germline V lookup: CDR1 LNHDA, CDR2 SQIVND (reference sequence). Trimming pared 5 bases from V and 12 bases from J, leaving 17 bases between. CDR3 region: CASSVLLERLQFF. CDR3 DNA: TGTGCCAGTAGTGTCTTGTTGGAGCGCCTGCAGTTCTTC.

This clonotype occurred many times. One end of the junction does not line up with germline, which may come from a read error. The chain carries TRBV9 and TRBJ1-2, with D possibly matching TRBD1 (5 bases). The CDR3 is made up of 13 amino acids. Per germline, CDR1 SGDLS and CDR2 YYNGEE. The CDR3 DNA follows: TGCGCCAGCAGCGGTCAGGGCCCCTATGGCTACACCTTC. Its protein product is CASSGQGPYGYTF.

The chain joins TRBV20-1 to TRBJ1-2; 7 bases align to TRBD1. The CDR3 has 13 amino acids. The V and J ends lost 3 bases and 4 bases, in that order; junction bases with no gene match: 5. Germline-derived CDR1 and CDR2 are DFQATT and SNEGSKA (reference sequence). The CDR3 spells CSARRGLVYGYTF. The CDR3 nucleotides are TGCAGTGCTAGGAGGGGGCTAGTCTATGGCTACACCTTC.

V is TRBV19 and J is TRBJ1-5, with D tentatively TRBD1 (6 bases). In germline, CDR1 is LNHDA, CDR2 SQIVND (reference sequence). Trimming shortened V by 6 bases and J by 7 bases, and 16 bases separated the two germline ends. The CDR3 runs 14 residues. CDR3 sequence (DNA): TGTGCCAGTAGCCCCCAACAGGGAAACCAGCCCCAGCATTTT. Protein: CASSPQQGNQPQHF.

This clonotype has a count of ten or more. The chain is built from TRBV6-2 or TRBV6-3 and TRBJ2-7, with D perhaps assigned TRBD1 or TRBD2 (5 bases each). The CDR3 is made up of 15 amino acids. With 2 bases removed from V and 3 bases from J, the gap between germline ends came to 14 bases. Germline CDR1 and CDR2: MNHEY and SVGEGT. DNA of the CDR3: TGTGCCAGCAGTTACCCGCGGCAGGGAGACTACGAGCAGTACTTC. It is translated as CASSYPRQGDYEQYF.

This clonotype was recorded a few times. This CDR3 reads CASSPPVGGANTEAFF. CDR3 bases: TGTGCCAGCTCACCACCGGTGGGGGGGGCGAACACTGAAGCTTTCTTT. The V gene is TRBV18, the J gene TRBJ1-1; TRBD1 is a possible D gene (6 bases). CDR3 length: 16 residues. Germline V gene sequence: CDR1 KGHSH, CDR2 LQKENI. Trimming pared 0 bases from V and 1 base from J, leaving 12 bases between. Using reference TRBV18 and TRBJ1-1 for the parts outside the CDR3, the full variable domain is NAGVMQNPRHLVRRRGQEARLRCSPMKGHSHVYWYRQLPEEGLKFMVYLQKENIIDESGMPKERFSAEFPKEGPSILRIQQVVRGDSAAYFCASSPPVGGANTEAFFGQGTRLTVV.

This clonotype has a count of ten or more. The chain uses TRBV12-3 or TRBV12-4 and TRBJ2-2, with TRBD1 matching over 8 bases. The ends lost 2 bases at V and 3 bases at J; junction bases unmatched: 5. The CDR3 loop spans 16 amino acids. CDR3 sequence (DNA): TGTGCCAGCAGTTTATACGCAGGGGGCTACACCGGGGAGCTGTTTTTT. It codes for CASSLYAGGYTGELFF.

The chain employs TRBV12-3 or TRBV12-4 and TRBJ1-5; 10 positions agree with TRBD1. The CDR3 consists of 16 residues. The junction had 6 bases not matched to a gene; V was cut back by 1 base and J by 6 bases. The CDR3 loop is CASSLGGQGTGQPQHF. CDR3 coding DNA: TGTGCCAGCAGTTTAGGGGGACAGGGGACAGGTCAGCCCCAGCATTTT.

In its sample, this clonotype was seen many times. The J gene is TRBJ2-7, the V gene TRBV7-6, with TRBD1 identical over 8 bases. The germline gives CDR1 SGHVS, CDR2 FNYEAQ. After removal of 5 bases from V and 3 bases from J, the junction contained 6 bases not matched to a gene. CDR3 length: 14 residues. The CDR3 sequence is CASSVGQGSYEQYF. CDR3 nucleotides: TGTGCCAGCAGCGTCGGACAGGGTAGCTACGAGCAGTACTTC.

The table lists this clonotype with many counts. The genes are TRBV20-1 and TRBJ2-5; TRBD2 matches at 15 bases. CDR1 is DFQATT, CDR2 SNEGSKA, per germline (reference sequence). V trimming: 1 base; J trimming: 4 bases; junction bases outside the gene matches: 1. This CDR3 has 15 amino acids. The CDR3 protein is CSARGTSGGVETQYF. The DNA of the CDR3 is TGCAGTGCTAGAGGGACTAGCGGGGGGGTAGAGACCCAGTACTTC.

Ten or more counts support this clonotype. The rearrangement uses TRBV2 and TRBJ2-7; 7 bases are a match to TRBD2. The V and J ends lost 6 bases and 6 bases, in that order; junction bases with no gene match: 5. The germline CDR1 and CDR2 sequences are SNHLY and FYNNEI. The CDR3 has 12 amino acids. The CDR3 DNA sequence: TGTGCCAGCAGGTTACTAGCGAGCGAGCAGTACTTC. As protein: CASRLLASEQYF. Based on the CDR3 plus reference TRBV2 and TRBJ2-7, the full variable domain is EPEVTQTPSHQVTQMGQEVILRCVPISNHLYFYWYRQILGQKVEFLVSFYNNEISEKSEIFDDQFSVERPDGSNFTLKIRSTKLEDSAMYFCASRLLASEQYFGPGTRLTVT.

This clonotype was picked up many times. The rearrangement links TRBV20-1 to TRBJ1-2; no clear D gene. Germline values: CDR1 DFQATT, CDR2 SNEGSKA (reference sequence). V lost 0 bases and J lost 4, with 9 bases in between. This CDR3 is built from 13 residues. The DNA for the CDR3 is TGCAGTGCTAGAGATAAGACGGGCTATGGCTACACCTTC. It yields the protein CSARDKTGYGYTF.

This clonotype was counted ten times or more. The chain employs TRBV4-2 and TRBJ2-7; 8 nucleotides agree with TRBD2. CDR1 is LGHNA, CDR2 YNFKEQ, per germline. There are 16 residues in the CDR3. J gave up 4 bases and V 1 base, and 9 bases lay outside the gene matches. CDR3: CASSQGHGAGGYEQYF. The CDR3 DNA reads TGTGCCAGCAGCCAAGGGCATGGGGCGGGAGGATACGAGCAGTACTTC.

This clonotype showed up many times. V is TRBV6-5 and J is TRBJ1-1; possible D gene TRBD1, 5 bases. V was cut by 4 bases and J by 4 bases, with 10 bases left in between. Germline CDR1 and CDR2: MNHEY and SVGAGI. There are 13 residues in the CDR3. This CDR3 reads CASSWGDSTEAFF. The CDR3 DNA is TGTGCCAGCAGTTGGGGTGACAGCACTGAAGCTTTCTTT.

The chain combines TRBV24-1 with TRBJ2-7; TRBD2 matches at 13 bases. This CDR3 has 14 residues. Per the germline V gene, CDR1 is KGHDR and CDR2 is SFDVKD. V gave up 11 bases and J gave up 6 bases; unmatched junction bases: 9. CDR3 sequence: CASSGLAGIGEQYF. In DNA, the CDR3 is TGTGCCAGTTCGGGACTAGCGGGGATCGGCGAGCAGTACTTC.

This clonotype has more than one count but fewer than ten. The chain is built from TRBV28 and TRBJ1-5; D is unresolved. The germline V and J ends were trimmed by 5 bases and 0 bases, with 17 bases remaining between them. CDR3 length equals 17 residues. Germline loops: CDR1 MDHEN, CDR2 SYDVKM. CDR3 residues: CASSPRRAGSSNQPQHF. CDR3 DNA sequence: TGTGCCAGCAGTCCCCGGCGGGCGGGGTCTAGCAATCAGCCCCAGCATTTT.

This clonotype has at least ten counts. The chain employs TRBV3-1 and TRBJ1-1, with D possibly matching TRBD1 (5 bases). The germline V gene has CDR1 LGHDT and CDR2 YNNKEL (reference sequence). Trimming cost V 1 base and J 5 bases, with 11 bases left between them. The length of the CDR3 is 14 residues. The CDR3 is CASSQGAGWTEAFF. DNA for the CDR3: TGTGCCAGCAGCCAAGGCGCAGGGTGGACTGAAGCTTTCTTT.

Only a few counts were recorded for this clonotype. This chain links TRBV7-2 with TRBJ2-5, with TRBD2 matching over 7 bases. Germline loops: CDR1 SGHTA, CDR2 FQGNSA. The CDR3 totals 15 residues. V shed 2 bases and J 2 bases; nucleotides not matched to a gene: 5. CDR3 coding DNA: TGTGCCAGCAGCTTACAGGGCGGGAGACAAGAGACCCAGTACTTC. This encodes CASSLQGGRQETQYF.

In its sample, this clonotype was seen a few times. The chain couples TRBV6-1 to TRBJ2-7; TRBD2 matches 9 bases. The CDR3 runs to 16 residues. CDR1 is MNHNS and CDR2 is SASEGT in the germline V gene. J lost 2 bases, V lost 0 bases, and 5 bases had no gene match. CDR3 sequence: CASSEAISGRPYEQYF. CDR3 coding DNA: TGTGCCAGCAGTGAAGCGATTAGCGGGAGACCCTACGAGCAGTACTTC.

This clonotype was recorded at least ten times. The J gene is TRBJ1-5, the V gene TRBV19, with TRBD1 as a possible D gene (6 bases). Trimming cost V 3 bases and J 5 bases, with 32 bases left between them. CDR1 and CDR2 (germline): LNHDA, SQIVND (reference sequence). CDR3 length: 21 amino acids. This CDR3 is CASSILKGNVQGSVPYQPQHF. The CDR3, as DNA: TGTGCCAGTAGTATCCTAAAGGGCAACGTACAGGGATCGGTGCCATATCAGCCCCAGCATTTT.